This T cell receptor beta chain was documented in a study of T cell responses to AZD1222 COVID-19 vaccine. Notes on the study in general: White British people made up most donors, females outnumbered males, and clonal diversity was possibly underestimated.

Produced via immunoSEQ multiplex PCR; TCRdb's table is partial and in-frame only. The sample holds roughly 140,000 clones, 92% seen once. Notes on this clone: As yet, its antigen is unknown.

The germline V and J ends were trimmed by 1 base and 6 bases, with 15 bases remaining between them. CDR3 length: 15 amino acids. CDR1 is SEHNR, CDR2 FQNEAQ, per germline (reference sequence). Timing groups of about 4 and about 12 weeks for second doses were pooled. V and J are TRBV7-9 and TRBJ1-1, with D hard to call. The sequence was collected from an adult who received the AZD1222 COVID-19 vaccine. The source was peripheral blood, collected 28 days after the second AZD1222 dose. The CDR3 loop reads CASSLDWTVPSEAFF. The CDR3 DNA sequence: TGTGCCAGCAGCTTAGATTGGACCGTACCCTCTGAAGCTTTCTTT.